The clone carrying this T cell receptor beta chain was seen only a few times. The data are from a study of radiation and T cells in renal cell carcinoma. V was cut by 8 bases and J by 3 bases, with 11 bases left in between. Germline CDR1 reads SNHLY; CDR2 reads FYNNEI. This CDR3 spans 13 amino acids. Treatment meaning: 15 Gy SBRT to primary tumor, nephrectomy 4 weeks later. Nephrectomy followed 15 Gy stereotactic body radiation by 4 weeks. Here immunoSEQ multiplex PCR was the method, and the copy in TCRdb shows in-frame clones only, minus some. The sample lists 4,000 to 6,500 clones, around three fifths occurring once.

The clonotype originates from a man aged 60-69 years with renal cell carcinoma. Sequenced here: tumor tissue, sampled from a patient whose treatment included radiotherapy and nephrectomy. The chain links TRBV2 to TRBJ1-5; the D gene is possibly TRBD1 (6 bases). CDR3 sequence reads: CASGGQTNQPQHF. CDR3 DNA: TGTGCCAGCGGTGGACAGACCAATCAGCCCCAGCATTTT. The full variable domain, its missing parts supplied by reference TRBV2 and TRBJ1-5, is EPEVTQTPSHQVTQMGQEVILRCVPISNHLYFYWYRQILGQKVEFLVSFYNNEISEKSEIFDDQFSVERPDGSNFTLKIRSTKLEDSAMYFCASGGQTNQPQHFGDGTRLSIL.